The 20 T cell receptor beta chains reported below all come from one sample, sequenced in a study of blood T cell repertoires in COVID-19. Clones were sequenced by immunoSEQ multiplex PCR, and TCRdb holds only the in-frame ones, with some missing. The repertoire includes some 260,000 clones, roughly 88% of them detected once, and approximately 10% sits in the top ten. Material for sequencing was peripheral blood. These receptors all stem from a woman in her 70s with COVID-19, enrolled during active disease.

This clone was picked up one time. The rearrangement uses TRBV3-1 (or the pseudogene TRBV3-2) and TRBJ2-7; TRBD1 matches 7 bases. The V segment lost 9 bases and the J segment 2 bases; nucleotides outside the gene matches: 10. CDR3 size: 14 residues. Germline CDR1 and CDR2: LGHDT and YNNKEL (reference sequence). The CDR3 nucleotides are TGTGCCAGTTCCGTTAGGGACAGACCCTACGAGCAGTACTTC. It codes for CASSVRDRPYEQYF.

The chain recombines TRBV12-3 or TRBV12-4 with TRBJ1-3; D unresolved. The CDR3 is 13 residues long. V lost 11 bases, J lost 0 bases, and 11 bases lay in between. CDR3 residues: CASEEFSGNTIYF. CDR3 DNA sequence: TGTGCCTCCGAAGAGTTCTCTGGAAACACCATATATTTT.

The chain combines TRBV6-6 with TRBJ1-4, with D perhaps TRBD1 (5 bases). Trimming removed 4 bases at V and 3 bases at J, with 9 bases between. Per the germline V gene, CDR1 is MNHNY and CDR2 is SVGAGI (reference sequence). The CDR3 runs to 14 residues. The CDR3 region is CASSWGVANEKLFF. The CDR3 DNA reads TGTGCCAGCAGTTGGGGGGTTGCTAATGAAAAACTGTTTTTT.

The CDR3 sequence is CASSSGTNYNEQFF. CDR3 sequence (DNA): TGTGCCAGCAGCTCCGGGACAAATTACAATGAGCAGTTCTTC. The chain couples TRBV11-2 to TRBJ2-1, with D possibly TRBD1 on 6 matching bases. Germline V gene sequence: CDR1 SGHAT, CDR2 FQNNGV. CDR3 length: 14 residues. Trimming removed 4 bases at V and 4 bases at J, with 11 bases between.

This chain links TRBV28 with TRBJ1-2; no firm D call. Between the trimmed V and J ends, which lost 6 bases and 4 bases, there was a span of 15 bases. The germline gives CDR1 MDHEN, CDR2 SYDVKM. This CDR3 is 14 amino acids long. The CDR3 spells CASRARGLRYGYTF. CDR3 DNA: TGTGCCAGCAGGGCGAGAGGTCTACGCTATGGCTACACCTTC.

The chain combines TRBV28 with TRBJ1-6; D ambiguous. This CDR3 is built from 12 residues. The ends were cut back, 7 bases at V and 4 bases at J, with 5 bases in the middle. Germline lookup yields CDR1 MDHEN and CDR2 SYDVKM. CDR3 DNA: TGTGCCAGCACTAAGTATAATTCACCCCTCCACTTT. Protein: CASTKYNSPLHF.

The CDR3 DNA reads as TGTGCCTCGGACAGGGGGCAAAGGAACACTGAAGCTTTCTTT. Its protein is CASDRGQRNTEAFF. The gene calls are TRBV10-3 and TRBJ1-1, with 11 bases that match TRBD1. Germline V gene sequence: CDR1 ENHRY, CDR2 SYGVKD. V trimming: 11 bases; J trimming: 1 base; junction bases outside the gene matches: 6. The CDR3 sequence is 14 residues long.

V is TRBV12-5 and J is TRBJ2-5, with D maybe TRBD1 (5 bases). From germline, CDR1 is LGHNT and CDR2 FRNRAP. Trimming took off 3 bases at V and 0 bases at J, with 5 bases between the two ends. This CDR3 has 13 amino acids. In DNA form, the CDR3 reads TGTGCTAGTGGTTTCAGGGACCAAGAGACCCAGTACTTC. This codes for CASGFRDQETQYF.

The chain employs TRBV3-1 (or the pseudogene TRBV3-2) and TRBJ2-5; 9 bases fit TRBD2. The CDR3 has 16 amino acids. V shed 7 bases, J shed 5 bases, and the junction held 14 bases outside the gene matches. In germline, CDR1 is LGHDT, CDR2 YNNKEL (reference sequence). CDR3 sequence: CASTHNPGLAFETQYF. In nucleotides, the CDR3 is TGTGCCAGCACCCACAATCCAGGACTAGCGTTTGAGACCCAGTACTTC.

This rearrangement joins TRBV7-2 to TRBJ2-7; 12 nucleotides agree with TRBD2. CDR1 and CDR2 (germline): SGHTA, FQGNSA. This CDR3 spans 15 amino acids. The ends lost 5 bases at V and 0 bases at J; junction bases unmatched: 2. The CDR3 loop is CASSRTSGVSYEQYF. As DNA, the CDR3 is TGTGCCAGCAGCAGGACTAGCGGGGTCTCCTACGAGCAGTACTTC.

This clone came up a few times. The rearrangement uses TRBV28 and TRBJ1-1; TRBD1 might be the D (5 bases). Germline values: CDR1 MDHEN, CDR2 SYDVKM. The CDR3 sequence is 14 residues long. V lost 5 bases to trimming and J lost 7 bases, with 17 bases between them. DNA for the CDR3: TGTGCCAGCAGTCCACCGGACAACCGACGTGAAGCTTTCTTT. As protein: CASSPPDNRREAFF.

This chain connects TRBV28 to TRBJ1-2; D is unresolved. Germline lookup yields CDR1 MDHEN and CDR2 SYDVKM. Deletions cut 6 bases from V and 3 bases from J, with 5 bases between. The CDR3 consists of 11 residues. CDR3 loop: CASRLHYGYTF. DNA for the CDR3: TGTGCCAGCAGACTCCACTATGGCTACACCTTC.

This sequence joins TRBV30 and TRBJ1-6; 8 bases are shared with TRBD1. Germline assignment: CDR1 GTSNPN and CDR2 SVGIG (reference sequence). With V trimmed by 5 bases and J by 4 bases, 7 bases remained unmatched. This CDR3 region has 15 residues. For the CDR3, the DNA is TGTGCCTGGGAGCCCCGGACAGGGTATAATTCACCCCTCCACTTT. Translating it yields CAWEPRTGYNSPLHF.

This clone has a handful of counts. V is TRBV29-1 and J is TRBJ2-1, with TRBD1 identical over 11 bases. After removal of 6 bases from V and 8 bases from J, the junction contained 9 bases not matched to a gene. This CDR3 is built from 14 residues. From germline, CDR1 is SQVTM and CDR2 ANQGSEA. The CDR3 DNA sequence: TGCAGCGTAGACGGACAGGGGGCTTTAGATGAGCAGTTCTTC. Translated, it gives CSVDGQGALDEQFF.

The chain combines TRBV19 with TRBJ1-2; 10 bases align to TRBD1. Trimming took 8 bases from V and 8 from J; bases not matched to a gene: 17. The CDR3 is 16 amino acids. CDR1 is LNHDA and CDR2 is SQIVND in the germline V gene (reference sequence). The CDR3 bases are TGTGCCAGTTCTCCTTCTACCGGGACAGGGGTCGGCGGCTACACCTTC. It specifies CASSPSTGTGVGGYTF.

The chain has TRBV7-2 and TRBJ2-5; D unclear. V was cut by 1 base and J by 2 bases, with 11 bases left in between. The germline gives CDR1 SGHTA, CDR2 FQGNSA. The CDR3 is 15 residues long. The CDR3 spells CASSLVYQTQETQYF. In nucleotides, the CDR3 is TGTGCCAGCAGCTTAGTTTACCAGACTCAAGAGACCCAGTACTTC.

This chain connects TRBV19 to TRBJ1-5; no definite D call. The CDR3 sequence is 18 residues long. Deletions cut 3 bases from V and 0 bases from J, with 18 bases between. The germline CDR1 and CDR2 sequences are LNHDA and SQIVND (reference sequence). CDR3 DNA sequence: TGTGCCAGTAGTATCCTCCCCTACAGTGCCTATAGCAATCAGCCCCAGCATTTT. Translating it yields CASSILPYSAYSNQPQHF. The full variable domain, its missing parts supplied by reference TRBV19 and TRBJ1-5, is DGGITQSPKYLFRKEGQNVTLSCEQNLNHDAMYWYRQDPGQGLRLIYYSQIVNDFQKGDIAEGYSVSREKKESFPLTVTSAQKNPTAFYLCASSILPYSAYSNQPQHFGDGTRLSIL.

The rearrangement uses TRBV2 and TRBJ2-7, with TRBD2 matching over 7 bases. Germline loops: CDR1 SNHLY, CDR2 FYNNEI. CDR3 length: 15 residues. The trim removed 6 bases at V and 3 bases at J, leaving 11 bases unmatched. This CDR3 reads CASRDRLAQFYEQYF. The DNA of the CDR3 is TGTGCCAGCAGGGATCGACTAGCACAATTCTACGAGCAGTACTTC.

This chain links TRBV3-1 (or the pseudogene TRBV3-2) with TRBJ2-1; D remains ambiguous. The CDR3 contains 12 residues. V was pared by 1 base and J by 5 bases, with 3 bases between. Germline V lookup: CDR1 LGHDT, CDR2 YNNKEL (reference sequence). The CDR3 sequence is CASSQVDNEQFF. CDR3 DNA sequence: TGTGCCAGCAGCCAAGTAGACAATGAGCAGTTCTTC.

In this sample, this clone turned up a few times. V gene TRBV5-1 combines with J gene TRBJ2-3, with TRBD2 identical over 10 bases. CDR1 is SGHRS and CDR2 is YFSETQ in the germline V gene. The CDR3 has 17 amino acids. The V gene end was trimmed by 2 bases and the J gene end by 5 bases; junction bases not matched to a gene: 11. The CDR3 protein is CASSLGVAGGLVDTQYF. The CDR3 DNA follows: TGCGCCAGCAGCTTAGGGGTAGCGGGAGGCCTGGTAGATACGCAGTATTTT.